These 3 T cell receptor beta chains came from one sample sequenced in a study of CD8+ T cells in alopecia areata. Extracted RNA was reverse transcribed, and the resulting cDNA served as sequencing template. Sequencing was performed with immunoSEQ multiplex PCR; in TCRdb, only in-frame clones are kept and a portion is missing. Of about 180,000 clones in the sample, approximately 56% are singletons; the top ten hold about 15%. This specimen consisted of CD4+ T cells sorted from blood, obtained at week 0. The receptors stem from a human donor with alopecia areata.

This clone has just a few counts. This rearrangement joins TRBV30 to TRBJ2-2, with TRBD2 matching 12 bases. Germline trimming cut 5 bases from V and 5 bases from J; bases unmatched to any gene: 3. The CDR3 length is 14 residues. Germline V gives CDR1 GTSNPN, CDR2 SVGIG (reference sequence). The CDR3 region has the DNA TGTGCCTGGGGACTAGCGGGATCGACCGGGGAGCTGTTTTTT. Amino acids: CAWGLAGSTGELFF. The variable domain in full, with the rest retrieved from reference TRBV30 and TRBJ2-2, is SQTIHQWPATLVQPVGSPLSLECTVEGTSNPNLYWYRQAAGRGLQLLFYSVGIGQISSEVPQNLSASRPQDRQFILSSKKLLLSDSGFYLCAWGLAGSTGELFFGEGSRLTVL.

CDR3 coding DNA: TGCGCCAGCAGTCAAAGACGGGGACAGGGCGAGACCCAGTACTTC. Its translation: CASSQRRGQGETQYF. The chain joins TRBV23-1 to TRBJ2-5; 9 bases are a match to TRBD1. TRBV23-1 is classed as an ORF, of uncertain function. CDR3 size: 15 residues. Trimming took 2 bases from V and 5 from J; bases not matched to a gene: 6.

This clone was counted only a few times. J is TRBJ2-1 and V is TRBV14; D unresolved. CDR1 is SGHDN and CDR2 is FVKESK in the germline V gene. The CDR3 runs to 16 residues. V gave up 3 bases and J gave up 4 bases, with 16 bases separating them. The CDR3 here is CASSQNWARSYNEQFF. CDR3 in DNA: TGTGCCAGCAGCCAGAACTGGGCTAGATCTTACAATGAGCAGTTCTTC.